The rows below give T cell receptor beta chains drawn from one sample of a study of shared clonotypes between healthy human individuals. The method was immunoSEQ multiplex PCR; TCRdb's version includes in-frame clones alone and lacks a portion of them. The sample records under 2.5 million clones, approximately 90% being singletons. The sample was naive CD4+ T cells from PBMCs. The receptors come from a man between 18 and 29 years old in good health. Some clones in this sample may be carry-over from other donors' samples. The CDR3 runs from the conserved cysteine through the conserved F or W. D genes are given only for firm matches. Size is stated for part of the rows, as once, few or many counts, or as a class when the clone is expanded.

abundance,j_gene,v_gene,d_gene,CDR3aa,CDR3nt
NA,TRBJ1-2,TRBV29-1,NA,CSVEASFGSLYYGYTF,TGCAGCGTTGAAGCGTCTTTTGGGTCTTTGTACTATGGCTACACCTTC
NA,TRBJ2-6,TRBV7-3,TRBD1,CASSSTGAGANVLTF,TGTGCCAGCAGCTCGACAGGGGCCGGGGCCAACGTCCTGACTTTC
NA,TRBJ2-3,TRBV30,TRBD2,CAWRLPYGRVTDTQYF,TGTGCCTGGAGACTCCCATACGGGAGGGTTACAGATACGCAGTATTTT
NA,TRBJ1-1,TRBV28,NA,CASTPLITGRTEAFF,TGTGCCAGCACCCCACTCATAACAGGACGGACTGAAGCTTTCTTT
NA,TRBJ1-1,TRBV9,NA,CASSVGLGLLNTEAFF,TGTGCCAGCAGCGTAGGTCTAGGACTCCTGAACACTGAAGCTTTCTTT
NA,TRBJ1-3,TRBV7-9,NA,CASSLPLNTIYF,TGTGCCAGCAGCCTACCCCTCAACACCATATATTTT
NA,TRBJ1-4,TRBV2,NA,CASILTTNEKLFF,TGTGCCAGCATTCTGACAACTAATGAAAAACTGTTTTTT
NA,TRBJ2-7,TRBV9,TRBD1,CASSPTGTTYEQYF,TGTGCCAGCAGCCCGACAGGGACCACCTACGAGCAGTACTTC
NA,TRBJ2-5,TRBV13,TRBD1,CASSQRDRKETQYF,TGTGCCAGCAGCCAGAGGGACAGAAAAGAGACCCAGTACTTC
NA,TRBJ2-3,TRBV6-1,NA,CASSGLARSTDTQYF,TGTGCCAGCAGTGGTTTGGCACGAAGCACAGATACGCAGTATTTT
NA,TRBJ1-5,TRBV7-3,NA,CASSSKGRQPQHF,TGTGCCAGCAGCTCGAAGGGTCGACAGCCCCAGCATTTT
once,TRBJ2-5,TRBV10-2,NA,CASPSVTQYF,TGCGCCAGCCCCTCAGTGACCCAATACTTC
NA,TRBJ2-7,TRBV10-3,NA,CAISDLMGPYEQYF,TGTGCCATCAGTGATTTGATGGGGCCCTACGAGCAGTACTTC
NA,TRBJ1-2,TRBV6-5,TRBD1,CASSPSDRVGGYTF,TGTGCCAGCAGCCCTTCCGACAGGGTCGGAGGCTACACCTTC
once,TRBJ1-4,TRBV15,NA,CATSREYGETNEKLFF,TGTGCCACCAGCAGAGAATATGGGGAGACTAATGAAAAACTGTTTTTT
NA,TRBJ2-3,TRBV9,NA,CASSVAWGGTDTQYF,TGTGCCAGCAGCGTAGCTTGGGGGGGCACAGATACGCAGTATTTT
NA,TRBJ1-2,TRBV7-9,NA,CASSEGTDYGYTF,TGTGCCAGCAGCGAAGGGACGGACTATGGCTACACCTTC
NA,TRBJ2-1,TRBV19,NA,CASSIPIRAISEQFF,TGTGCCAGTAGTATACCAATACGGGCTATATCGGAGCAGTTCTTC
NA,TRBJ1-2,TRBV28,NA,CASSTRIYGYTF,TGTGCCAGCAGTACAAGGATCTATGGCTACACCTTC
NA,TRBJ2-1,TRBV7-9,NA,CASSPSAGELGFF,TGTGCCAGCAGCCCTTCGGCCGGGGAATTAGGGTTCTTC
NA,TRBJ2-3,TRBV11-2,NA,CASSLRWDSTDTQYF,TGTGCCAGCAGCTTACGTTGGGATAGCACAGATACGCAGTATTTT
NA,TRBJ2-2,TRBV7-3,NA,CASSLLPGQNTGELFF,TGTGCCAGCAGCTTACTTCCCGGACAAAACACCGGGGAGCTGTTTTTT
NA,TRBJ2-3,TRBV11-2,NA,CASSLQGPDTQYF,TGTGCCAGCAGCTTACAGGGTCCGGATACGCAGTATTTT
NA,TRBJ1-6,TRBV28,TRBD1,CASRPGTGYNSPLHF,TGTGCCAGCAGACCCGGGACAGGGTATAATTCACCCCTCCACTTT
NA,TRBJ2-7,TRBV2,NA,CASSDQGLGYEQYF,TGTGCCAGCAGTGATCAGGGATTAGGATACGAGCAGTACTTC
few,TRBJ2-1,TRBV7-2,NA,CASSFIRENEQFF,TGTGCCAGCAGCTTTATTCGGGAGAACGAGCAGTTCTTC
once,TRBJ2-7,TRBV7-3,TRBD1,CASSPGQFREQYF,TGTGCCAGCAGCCCGGGACAGTTTCGTGAGCAGTACTTC
NA,TRBJ2-7,TRBV18,NA,CASSPPSAYEQYF,TGTGCCAGCTCACCACCTTCGGCCTACGAGCAGTACTTC
NA,TRBJ2-1,TRBV5-1,NA,CASSSGEAYNEQFF,TGCGCCAGCAGCTCCGGGGAGGCCTACAATGAGCAGTTCTTC
NA,TRBJ1-1,TRBV7-2,NA,CASSLTAGVSTEAFF,TGTGCCAGCAGCTTAACGGCAGGGGTGAGCACTGAAGCTTTCTTT
NA,TRBJ2-3,TRBV4-3,TRBD1,CASSRKWGQGVSDTQYF,TGCGCCAGCAGCCGAAAATGGGGACAGGGGGTTTCAGATACGCAGTATTTT
NA,TRBJ1-3,TRBV11-2,NA,CASSFERGASGNTIYF,TGTGCCAGCAGCTTTGAGCGGGGGGCGTCAGGAAACACCATATATTTT
NA,TRBJ2-3,TRBV10-3,NA,CATRRGPSTDTQYF,TGTGCCACGCGCCGGGGGCCTAGCACAGATACGCAGTATTTT
NA,TRBJ2-5,TRBV18,NA,CASSPEARRLETQYF,TGTGCCAGCTCACCAGAGGCTAGGAGATTGGAGACCCAGTACTTC
NA,TRBJ2-7,TRBV7-8,NA,CASSFLEGHGEQYF,TGTGCCAGCAGCTTCCTGGAGGGTCATGGGGAGCAGTACTTC
NA,TRBJ2-7,TRBV6-1,NA,CASNSDRWISYEQYF,TGTGCCAGCAATTCAGACAGGTGGATTTCCTACGAGCAGTACTTC
NA,TRBJ2-7,TRBV9,NA,CASSVNSQVNEQYF,TGTGCCAGCAGCGTAAACTCCCAGGTCAACGAGCAGTACTTC
NA,TRBJ2-4,TRBV29-1,TRBD2,CSAEGLVASGNIQYF,TGCAGCGCCGAGGGACTAGTGGCGTCGGGAAACATTCAGTACTTC
NA,TRBJ1-1,TRBV5-4,TRBD1,CASSFGAGGAEAFF,TGTGCCAGCAGCTTTGGCGCAGGGGGAGCTGAAGCTTTCTTT
NA,TRBJ2-1,TRBV9,NA,CASSVGPGSDEQFF,TGTGCCAGCAGCGTAGGTCCCGGAAGCGATGAGCAGTTCTTC
once,TRBJ2-7,TRBV6-5,NA,CASSQPENNEQYF,TGTGCCAGCAGCCAACCGGAGAATAACGAGCAGTACTTC
NA,TRBJ2-5,TRBV7-2,NA,CASRDQVGETQYF,TGTGCCAGCAGGGACCAAGTGGGCGAGACCCAGTACTTC
NA,TRBJ2-7,TRBV30,TRBD2,CASRGVSYEQYF,TGTGCCTCTCGGGGGGTTTCGTACGAGCAGTACTTC
NA,TRBJ1-5,TRBV28,TRBD1,CASSRGPSQPQHF,TGTGCCAGCAGTAGGGGGCCGAGCCAGCCCCAGCATTTT
once,TRBJ2-3,TRBV20-1,NA,CSASPRYF,TGCAGTGCTAGTCCCCGGTATTTT
NA,TRBJ2-7,TRBV29-1,TRBD1,CSVDDREVNEQYF,TGCAGCGTCGATGACAGGGAAGTAAACGAGCAGTACTTC